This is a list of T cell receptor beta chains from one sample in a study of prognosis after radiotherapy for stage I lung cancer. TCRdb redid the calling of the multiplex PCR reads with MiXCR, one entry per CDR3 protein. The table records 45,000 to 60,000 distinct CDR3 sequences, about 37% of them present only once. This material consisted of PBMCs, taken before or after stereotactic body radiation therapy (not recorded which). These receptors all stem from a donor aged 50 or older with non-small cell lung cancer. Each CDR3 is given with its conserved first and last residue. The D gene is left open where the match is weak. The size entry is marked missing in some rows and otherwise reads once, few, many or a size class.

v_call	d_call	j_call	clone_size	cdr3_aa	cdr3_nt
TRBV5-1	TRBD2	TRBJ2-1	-	CASSLRGSSDEQFF	TGCGCCAGCAGCTTGCGCGGGAGTAGTGATGAGCAGTTCTTC
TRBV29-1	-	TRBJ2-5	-	CSVGSGEWYQETQYF	TGCAGCGTTGGATCAGGGGAGTGGTACCAAGAGACCCAGTACTTC
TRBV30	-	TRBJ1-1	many	CAWSVGGEAFF	TGTGCCTGGAGTGTGGGCGGTGAAGCTTTCTTT
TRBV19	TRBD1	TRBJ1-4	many	CASSFPGQGVSEKLFF	TGTGCCAGTAGCTTTCCGGGACAGGGTGTGAGTGAAAAACTGTTTTTT
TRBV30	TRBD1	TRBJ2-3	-	CAWSVGGGTDTQYF	TGTGCCTGGAGTGTAGGGGGCGGCACAGATACGCAGTATTTT
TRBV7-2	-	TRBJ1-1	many	CASSLLGMNTEAFF	TGTGCCAGCAGCTTACTGGGAATGAACACTGAAGCTTTCTTT
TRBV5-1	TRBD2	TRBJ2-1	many	CASSFGTSGNNEQFF	TGCGCCAGCAGCTTCGGGACTAGCGGGAACAATGAGCAGTTCTTC
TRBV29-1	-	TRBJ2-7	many	CSVAPPGVGAYEQYF	TGCAGCGTCGCCCCACCGGGTGTAGGGGCCTACGAGCAGTACTTC
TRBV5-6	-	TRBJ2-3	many	CASSFLQTDTQYF	TGTGCCAGCAGCTTTCTGCAAACAGATACGCAGTATTTT
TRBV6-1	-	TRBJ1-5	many	CASGPQGRVNQPQHF	TGTGCCAGCGGCCCACAGGGTAGGGTCAATCAGCCCCAGCATTTT
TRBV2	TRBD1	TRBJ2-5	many	CASSEDRGQETQYF	TGTGCCAGCAGTGAAGACAGGGGCCAAGAGACCCAGTACTTC
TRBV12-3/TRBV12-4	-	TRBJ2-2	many	CASNMRDTGELFF	TGTGCCAGCAACATGAGGGACACCGGGGAGCTGTTTTTT
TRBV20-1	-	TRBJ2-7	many	CSLRGSGEQYF	TGCTCGCTCCGGGGGTCGGGCGAGCAGTACTTC
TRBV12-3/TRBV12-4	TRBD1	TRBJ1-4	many	CASAPGQGEKLFF	TGTGCCAGCGCCCCGGGACAGGGGGAAAAACTGTTTTTT
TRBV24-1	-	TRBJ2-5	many	CATSASSTGGAQYF	TGTGCCACCAGTGCAAGTTCTACCGGAGGGGCCCAGTACTTC
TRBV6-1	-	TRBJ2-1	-	CASNGRVDNEQFF	TGTGCCAGCAACGGGAGAGTGGACAATGAGCAGTTCTTC
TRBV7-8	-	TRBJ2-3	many	CASRLVGTDTQYF	TGTGCCAGCCGGCTAGTGGGGACAGATACGCAGTATTTT
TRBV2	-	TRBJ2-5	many	CASSEGTRVQETQYF	TGTGCCAGCAGTGAAGGGACACGGGTACAAGAGACCCAGTACTTC
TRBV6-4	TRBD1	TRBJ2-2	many	CASSAEGQYTGELFF	TGTGCCAGCAGTGCAGAGGGACAGTACACCGGGGAGCTGTTTTTT
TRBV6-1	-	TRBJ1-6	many	CASSLQGMSSPLHF	TGTGCCAGCAGTCTACAGGGAATGAGTTCACCCCTCCACTTT
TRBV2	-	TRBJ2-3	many	CASRSADTQYF	TGTGCCAGCAGGAGTGCAGATACGCAGTATTTT
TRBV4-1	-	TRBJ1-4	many	CASSQVRSNEKLFF	TGCGCCAGCAGCCAAGTTCGATCAAATGAAAAACTGTTTTTT
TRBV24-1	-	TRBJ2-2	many	CATSGALGTDNTGELFF	TGTGCCACCAGTGGGGCCTTAGGCACAGACAACACCGGGGAGCTGTTTTTT
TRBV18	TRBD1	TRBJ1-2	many	CASSPPDRGYGYTF	TGTGCCAGCTCACCACCGGACAGGGGGTATGGCTACACCTTC
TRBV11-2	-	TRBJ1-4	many	CASSAHYRVTNEKLFF	TGTGCCAGCAGCGCCCACTACCGGGTAACTAATGAAAAACTGTTTTTT
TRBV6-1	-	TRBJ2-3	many	CASSDNRRTDTQYF	TGTGCCAGCAGTGATAACAGACGCACAGATACGCAGTATTTT
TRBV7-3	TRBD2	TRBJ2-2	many	CAIRAGGLGNTGELFF	TGTGCCATCAGGGCGGGAGGCCTAGGAAACACCGGGGAGCTGTTTTTT
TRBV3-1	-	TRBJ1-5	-	CASSQGRVNQPQHF	TGTGCCAGCAGCCAAGGACGGGTAAATCAGCCCCAGCATTTT
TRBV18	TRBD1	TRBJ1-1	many	CASSPDRGRLNTEAFF	TGTGCCAGCTCACCGGACAGGGGGCGCTTGAACACTGAAGCTTTCTTT
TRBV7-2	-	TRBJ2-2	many	CASSSRYTGELFF	TGTGCCAGCAGCTCGCGGTACACCGGGGAGCTGTTTTTT
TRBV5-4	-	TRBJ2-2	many	CASSLARLNAPGELFF	TGTGCCAGCAGCTTGGCCCGCCTCAATGCTCCCGGGGAGCTGTTTTTT
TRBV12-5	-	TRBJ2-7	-	CASGLAGTETYEQYF	TGTGCTAGTGGTTTGGCGGGGACGGAAACCTACGAGCAGTACTTC
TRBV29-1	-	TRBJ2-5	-	CSVIGGALETQYF	TGCAGCGTTATCGGTGGGGCCCTGGAGACCCAGTACTTC
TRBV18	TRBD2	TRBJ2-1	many	CASSPPSSGRSHEQFF	TGTGCCAGCTCACCACCGTCGAGCGGGAGGAGCCATGAGCAGTTCTTC
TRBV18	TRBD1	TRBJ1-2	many	CASSPQRTGGSFYGYTF	TGTGCCAGCTCACCACAAAGGACAGGGGGCTCTTTTTATGGCTACACCTTC
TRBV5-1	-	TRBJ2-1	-	CASNVVDSYLNEQFF	TGCGCCAGCAATGTGGTAGACTCCTACCTTAATGAGCAGTTCTTC
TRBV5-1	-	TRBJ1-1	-	CASTSRNGGNTEAFF	TGCGCCAGCACCTCCAGGAACGGCGGAAACACTGAAGCTTTCTTT
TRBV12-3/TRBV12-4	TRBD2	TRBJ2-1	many	CASSSPLAGGDNEQFF	TGTGCCAGCAGTTCACCCCTAGCGGGAGGGGACAATGAGCAGTTCTTC
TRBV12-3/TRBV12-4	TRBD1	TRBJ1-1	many	CASTLRGQGWTEAFF	TGTGCCAGCACCCTCCGTGGACAGGGATGGACTGAAGCTTTCTTT
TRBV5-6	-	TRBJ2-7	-	CASSLRATYEQYF	TGTGCCAGCAGCTTGCGGGCTACCTACGAGCAGTACTTC
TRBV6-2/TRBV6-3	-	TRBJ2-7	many	CASSSVYEQYF	TGTGCCAGCAGTTCGGTCTACGAGCAGTACTTC
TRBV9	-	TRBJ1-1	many	CASSVRGTDTEAFF	TGTGCCAGCAGCGTACGGGGAACGGACACTGAAGCTTTCTTT
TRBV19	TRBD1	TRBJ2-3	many	CASSDRGRKDTQYF	TGTGCCAGTAGCGACAGGGGGCGGAAAGATACGCAGTATTTT
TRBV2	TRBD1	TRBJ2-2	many	CASYRGGELFF	TGTGCCAGTTACAGGGGTGGGGAGCTGTTTTTT
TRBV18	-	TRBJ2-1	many	CASSPPVRGSYNEQFF	TGTGCCAGCTCACCACCGGTCAGGGGATCCTACAATGAGCAGTTCTTC
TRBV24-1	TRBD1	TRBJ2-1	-	CATSGKQGAGKNEQLF	TGTGCCACCAGTGGAAAACAGGGGGCAGGGAAAAATGAGCAGTTATTC
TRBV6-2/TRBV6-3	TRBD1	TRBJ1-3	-	CASSENLGTGGFGNTIYF	TGTGCCAGCAGTGAGAACCTGGGGACAGGGGGTTTCGGAAACACCATATATTTT
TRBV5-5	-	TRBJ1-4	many	CASSLAQNEKLFF	TGTGCCAGCAGCTTGGCACAGAATGAAAAACTGTTTTTT
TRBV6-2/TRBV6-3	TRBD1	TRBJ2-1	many	CASSSGTGRVSYNEQFF	TGTGCCAGCAGTTCCGGGACAGGCAGAGTCTCCTACAATGAGCAGTTCTTC
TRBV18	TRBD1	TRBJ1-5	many	CASSPTWTGEEQPQHF	TGTGCCAGCTCACCAACTTGGACAGGGGAAGAACAGCCCCAGCATTTT
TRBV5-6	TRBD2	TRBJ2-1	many	CASSAGTSGRREFF	TGTGCCAGCAGCGCGGGGACTAGCGGGAGGAGGGAGTTCTTC
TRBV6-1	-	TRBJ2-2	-	CASKLANTGELFF	TGTGCCAGCAAACTCGCGAACACCGGGGAGCTGTTTTTT
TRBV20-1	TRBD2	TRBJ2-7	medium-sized	CSASEDGLAGPEYF	TGCAGTGCTAGCGAGGACGGACTAGCGGGCCCGGAGTACTTC
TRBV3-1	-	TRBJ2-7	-	CASSRKHVPGSVPYEQYF	TGTGCCAGCAGCCGGAAGCATGTCCCGGGGAGTGTCCCCTACGAGCAGTACTTC
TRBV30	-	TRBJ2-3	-	CAWGGGAKRGADTQYF	TGTGCCTGGGGGGGGGGGGCGAAACGGGGGGCAGATACGCAGTATTTT